These 4 T cell receptor beta chains originate from one sample sequenced in a study of shared clonotypes between healthy human individuals. Measured with immunoSEQ multiplex PCR; TCRdb has only the in-frame clones, and not every one. The sample holds 850,000 to 1,200,000 clones, 75% seen once. What was sequenced was memory CD4+ T cells sorted from blood. The subset: CD45RA-negative fraction. The receptors shown here come from a man between 18 and 29 years old in good health.

The chain carries TRBV7-2 and TRBJ1-3; 8 bases align to TRBD1. V dropped 1 base and J dropped 2; count of bases not matched to a gene: 7. Germline CDR1 reads SGHTA; CDR2 reads FQGNSA. This CDR3 is 17 amino acids long. In DNA form, the CDR3 reads TGTGCCAGCAGCTTAGGGTCGACAGGGGCGACTGGAAACACCATATATTTT. Encoded protein: CASSLGSTGATGNTIYF.

This CDR3 reads CASSLGQENNSPLHF. CDR3 DNA: TGCGCCAGCAGCTTGGGGCAGGAGAATAATTCACCCCTCCACTTT. The chain employs TRBV5-1 and TRBJ1-6, with D unclear. In germline, CDR1 is SGHRS, CDR2 YFSETQ. The CDR3 is 15 amino acids. Trimming shortened V by 0 bases and J by 5 bases, and 9 bases separated the two germline ends.

A word on this clone: One end of the junction does not line up with germline, which may come from a read error. The V call is TRBV5-6, the J call TRBJ2-7; D is tentatively TRBD1 or TRBD2 (7 bases each). This CDR3 is built from 9 residues. Germline V gene sequence: CDR1 SGHDT, CDR2 YYEEEE. This chain's CDR3 is CASSQGGRF. The CDR3 DNA follows: TGTGCCAGCAGCCAGGGGGGGAGGTTC.

The chain couples TRBV7-2 to TRBJ2-2, with D possibly being TRBD2 (6 bases). Trimming stripped 5 bases from V and 7 bases from J, with 14 bases between. The CDR3 is made up of 14 amino acids. The V gene's germline CDR1 is SGHTA and CDR2 FQGNSA. This CDR3 reads CASSAGLAGGELFF. In DNA, the CDR3 is TGTGCCAGCAGCGCGGGACTTGCGGGCGGGGAGCTGTTTTTT.